These 32 T cell receptor beta chains came from one sample sequenced in a study of T cells in tuberculosis. Libraries were prepared by immunoSEQ multiplex PCR; TCRdb keeps only in-frame clonotypes and omits some of them. Of tens of thousands of clones detected, about 95% appear once; the ten largest clones hold about 1.5%. Time point here: new active TB diagnosis, blood taken before or within 7 days of starting treatment. The sequencing used PBMCs, collected at tuberculosis diagnosis. Every receptor here comes from an adult with tuberculosis.

The J gene is TRBJ1-4, the V gene TRBV7-6; D gene ambiguous. The CDR3 is 16 residues long. Germline values: CDR1 SGHVS, CDR2 FNYEAQ. V lost 2 bases and J lost 7, with 17 bases in between. As DNA, the CDR3 is TGTGCCAGCAGCTTATCATCTCGGGGATTGGGTGAAAAACTGTTTTTT. It translates to CASSLSSRGLGEKLFF.

The chain couples TRBV5-5 to TRBJ1-5; 7 bases line up with TRBD1. Germline trimming cut 4 bases from V and 5 bases from J; bases unmatched to any gene: 15. The germline V gene encodes CDR1 SGHKS and CDR2 YYEKEE (reference sequence). The length of the CDR3 is 17 residues. CDR3 sequence: CASSRHHRGGSDQPQHF. The CDR3 DNA sequence: TGTGCCAGCAGCCGGCACCACAGGGGCGGAAGCGATCAGCCCCAGCATTTT.

The chain couples TRBV7-2 to TRBJ2-1; 8 bases agree with TRBD1. The CDR3 spans 14 residues. V lost 0 bases to trimming and J lost 7 bases; unmatched junction nucleotides: 2. Per germline, CDR1 SGHTA and CDR2 FQGNSA. The CDR3 region has the DNA TGTGCCAGCAGCTTAGCCCGACAGGGGAATGAGCAGTTCTTC. The encoded protein is CASSLARQGNEQFF.

CDR3 region: CASSSRVGGSNEQYF. The CDR3, as DNA: TGTGCCAGCAGCTCCCGCGTGGGCGGGAGCAACGAGCAGTACTTC. V and J are TRBV11-2 and TRBJ2-7; 7 bases match TRBD2. This CDR3 spans 15 amino acids. V shed 4 bases, J shed 5 bases, and the junction held 11 bases outside the gene matches. Germline assignment: CDR1 SGHAT and CDR2 FQNNGV. Filled out from reference TRBV11-2 and TRBJ2-7, the complete variable domain reads EAGVAQSPRYKIIEKRQSVAFWCNPISGHATLYWYQQILGQGPKLLIQFQNNGVVDDSQLPKDRFSAERLKGVDSTLKIQPAKLEDSAVYLCASSSRVGGSNEQYFGPGTRLTVT.

This clone appeared once. The chain uses TRBV10-3 and TRBJ2-6; D not certain. Per the germline V gene, CDR1 is ENHRY and CDR2 is SYGVKD. The CDR3 spans 15 residues. Trimming removed 0 bases from V and 2 bases from J, with 5 bases in between. The CDR3 region has the DNA TGTGCCATCAGTGAGTCCACTCCTGGGGCCAACGTCCTGACTTTC. As protein: CAISESTPGANVLTF.

V gene TRBV5-4 combines with J gene TRBJ1-2; tentative D call: TRBD1 (6 bases). The CDR3 sequence is 13 residues long. The germline V and J ends were trimmed by 2 bases and 4 bases, with 9 bases remaining between them. The germline V gene encodes CDR1 SGHNT and CDR2 YYREEE (reference sequence). The CDR3, as DNA: TGTGCCAGCAGCTTAGGGGACATCTATGGCTACACCTTC. This translates into CASSLGDIYGYTF.

This chain joins TRBV27 and TRBJ1-1; tentative D call: TRBD1 (6 bases). The germline CDR1 and CDR2 sequences are MNHEY and SMNVEV (reference sequence). This CDR3 region has 13 residues. V lost 5 bases and J 5 bases, leaving 12 bases between the germline ends. DNA of the CDR3: TGTGCCAGCAGTAGGTACAGGGAGACTGAAGCTTTCTTT. Translation gives CASSRYRETEAFF.

The chain employs TRBV7-9 and TRBJ1-4; a possible D gene is TRBD1 (5 bases). This CDR3 has 13 residues. V was pared by 5 bases and J by 4 bases, with 8 bases between. Germline CDR1 and CDR2: SEHNR and FQNEAQ (reference sequence). CDR3 DNA: TGTGCCAGCAGCAGGGGCGGTAATGAAAAACTGTTTTTT. Translated, it gives CASSRGGNEKLFF.

The rearrangement uses TRBV2 and TRBJ2-3; D remains ambiguous. CDR1 and CDR2 from the germline V gene are SNHLY and FYNNEI. CDR3 length: 14 amino acids. Trimming removed 3 bases from V and 0 bases from J, with 7 bases in between. This CDR3 reads CASSDTLSTDTQYF. CDR3 DNA sequence: TGTGCCAGCAGTGATACCCTAAGCACAGATACGCAGTATTTT.

The table lists this clone with a few counts. The chain recombines TRBV6-5 with TRBJ1-4, with unresolved D. CDR1 and CDR2 (germline): MNHEY, SVGAGI. The CDR3 totals 14 residues. Trimming took 3 bases from V and 7 from J, leaving 12 bases between them. The CDR3 reads CASSYEAQGEKLFF. In nucleotides, the CDR3 is TGTGCCAGCAGTTATGAGGCACAAGGTGAAAAACTGTTTTTT.

The chain joins TRBV19 to TRBJ2-7, with D perhaps matching TRBD2 (6 bases). Trimming removed 5 bases at V and 4 bases at J, with 12 bases between. There are 13 residues in the CDR3. CDR1 is LNHDA, CDR2 SQIVND, per germline (reference sequence). The CDR3 reads CASSQGAGYEQYF. The CDR3 DNA sequence: TGTGCCAGTAGTCAGGGAGCGGGTTACGAGCAGTACTTC.

The sample holds one count of this clone. CDR3 DNA: TGCAGCCTAGCGGGAGGGACTAACAATGAGCAGTTCTTC. Protein: CSLAGGTNNEQFF. The rearrangement joins TRBV29-1 to TRBJ2-1; 12 positions match TRBD2. The germline CDR1 and CDR2 sequences are SQVTM and ANQGSEA. The V and J ends lost 8 bases and 5 bases, in that order; junction bases with no gene match: 4. The CDR3 consists of 13 residues.

V is TRBV15 and J is TRBJ1-2; D not resolved. CDR3 size: 14 residues. The V gene's germline CDR1 is LNHNV and CDR2 YYDKDF (reference sequence). Trimming removed 0 bases from V and 5 bases from J, with 10 bases in between. Written as DNA, the CDR3 is TGTGCCACCAGCAGAGATATAGTTTCTTATGGCTACACCTTC. Amino acid sequence: CATSRDIVSYGYTF. The variable domain in full, completed from reference TRBV15 and TRBJ1-2, reads DAMVIQNPRYQVTQFGKPVTLSCSQTLNHNVMYWYQQKSSQAPKLLFHYYDKDFNNEADTPDNFQSRRPNTSFCFLDIRSPGLGDTAMYLCATSRDIVSYGYTFGSGTRLTVV.

The chain has TRBV28 and TRBJ2-7; 7 bases match TRBD1. Germline loops: CDR1 MDHEN, CDR2 SYDVKM. This CDR3 contains 13 residues. Trimming took 8 bases from V and 3 from J; bases not matched to a gene: 7. The CDR3 DNA sequence: TGTGCCAGCCTGAGACAGGGCAGCTACGAGCAGTACTTC. Translation: CASLRQGSYEQYF.

This clone was recorded only once. The CDR3 DNA sequence: TGTGCCAGCAGTGGGACAGGGGGCGCTGGGCAGCCCCAGCATTTT. This encodes CASSGTGGAGQPQHF. This chain uses TRBV2 with TRBJ1-5; TRBD1 matches at 11 bases. The CDR3 contains 15 residues. J gave up 7 bases and V 4 bases, and 6 bases lay outside the gene matches. From germline, CDR1 is SNHLY and CDR2 FYNNEI.

This clone was observed a single time. The chain couples TRBV4-1 to TRBJ2-5; possibly TRBD2 for D (6 bases). V dropped 6 bases and J dropped 3 bases, with 11 bases sitting between them. The CDR3 has 13 residues. The germline CDR1 and CDR2 sequences are MGHRA and YSYEKL. The CDR3 protein is CASRGPGEETQYF. CDR3 DNA: TGCGCCAGCAGAGGTCCGGGGGAAGAGACCCAGTACTTC.

The gene calls are TRBV2 and TRBJ1-5; D is possibly TRBD1 (5 bases). Germline lookup yields CDR1 SNHLY and CDR2 FYNNEI. Trimming cost V 7 bases and J 5 bases, with 15 bases left between them. The CDR3 contains 14 residues. CDR3 residues: CASKEGQGYQPQHF. CDR3 sequence (DNA): TGTGCCAGCAAGGAGGGGCAGGGTTATCAGCCCCAGCATTTT.

This clone was found once. This chain connects TRBV7-8 to TRBJ1-4, with D possibly matching TRBD1 (5 bases). The CDR3 extends over 15 amino acids. Looked up from germline, CDR1 is SGHVS and CDR2 is FQNEAQ. V was cut by 5 bases and J by 0 bases, with 10 bases left in between. CDR3 loop: CASSDIGATNEKLFF. CDR3 nucleotides: TGTGCCAGCAGCGATATAGGGGCAACTAATGAAAAACTGTTTTTT.

The J gene is TRBJ1-2, the V gene TRBV19, with 8 positions matching TRBD1. V gave up 1 base and J gave up 0 bases; unmatched junction bases: 7. The CDR3 runs 17 residues. Germline V gives CDR1 LNHDA, CDR2 SQIVND (reference sequence). The DNA of the CDR3 is TGTGCCAGTAGTATAGCCACCGGGACAGGTCCTAACTATGGCTACACCTTC. Protein product: CASSIATGTGPNYGYTF.

The chain couples TRBV7-2 to TRBJ2-3; the D gene is possibly TRBD1 (5 bases). Germline CDR1 and CDR2: SGHTA and FQGNSA. V was clipped by 5 bases and J by 1 base, with 13 bases between them. This CDR3 spans 15 amino acids. This CDR3 is CASSPNNRRTDTQYF. CDR3 DNA: TGTGCCAGCAGCCCGAATAACAGGCGCACAGATACGCAGTATTTT.

The rearrangement links TRBV27 to TRBJ2-2; no firm D call. Germline V gene data show CDR1 as MNHEY and CDR2 as SMNVEV (reference sequence). Trimming pared 1 base from V and 1 base from J, leaving 16 bases between. CDR3 length: 18 amino acids. The CDR3 nucleotides are TGTGCCAGCAGTTTATGGCCTAGGCCCGAAGGGAACACCGGGGAGCTGTTTTTT. Translation: CASSLWPRPEGNTGELFF.

The chain is built from TRBV10-3 and TRBJ1-1; 11 bases line up with TRBD1. CDR1 and CDR2 (germline): ENHRY, SYGVKD. Trimming took 0 bases from V and 4 from J; bases not matched to a gene: 4. This CDR3 region has 16 residues. This CDR3 reads CAISESRGTGGTEAFF. DNA of the CDR3: TGTGCCATCAGTGAGTCACGCGGGACAGGGGGCACTGAAGCTTTCTTT.

The chain joins TRBV4-3 to TRBJ2-1, with 9 bases lining up with TRBD2. The V and J ends lost 0 bases and 13 bases, in that order; junction bases with no gene match: 7. Looked up from germline, CDR1 is LGHNA and CDR2 is YSLEER. The CDR3 extends over 14 amino acids. CDR3 in amino acids: CASSQDGLAGTQFF. The CDR3 DNA reads TGCGCCAGCAGCCAAGACGGGCTAGCGGGAACCCAGTTCTTC.

CDR3 DNA sequence: TGTGCCAGCAGTACAGAGGGGACTAGCGGCTACGAGCAGTACTTC. It yields the protein CASSTEGTSGYEQYF. The J gene is TRBJ2-7, the V gene TRBV6-9, with 11 bases identical to TRBD2. Germline V gives CDR1 MNHGY, CDR2 SVAAGI. The CDR3 extends over 15 amino acids. Unmatched junction bases numbered 6, after V lost 5 bases and J lost 3 bases.

The chain is built from TRBV5-1 and TRBJ2-1, with 10 bases that match TRBD2. From germline, CDR1 is SGHRS and CDR2 YFSETQ. V gave up 3 bases and J gave up 2 bases; unmatched junction bases: 2. The CDR3 is 15 residues long. Here the CDR3 DNA reads TGCGCCAGCAGCTCCACTAGCGGGGCCTACAATGAGCAGTTCTTC. It is translated as CASSSTSGAYNEQFF. Full variable domain (remainder filled in from reference TRBV5-1 and TRBJ2-1): KAGVTQTPRYLIKTRGQQVTLSCSPISGHRSVSWYQQTPGQGLQFLFEYFSETQRNKGNFPGRFSGRQFSNSRSEMNVSTLELGDSALYLCASSSTSGAYNEQFFGPGTRLTVL.

The V and J genes are TRBV5-4 and TRBJ2-7, with D possibly being TRBD2 (6 bases). CDR1 is SGHNT, CDR2 YYREEE, per germline (reference sequence). V was shortened by 4 bases and J by 5 bases, with 13 bases between the two germline ends. The CDR3 runs to 13 residues. The CDR3 region is CASSLKGLNEQYF. DNA of the CDR3: TGTGCCAGCAGCCTAAAAGGACTAAACGAGCAGTACTTC. The full variable domain, completed using reference TRBV5-4 and TRBJ2-7, is ETGVTQSPTHLIKTRGQQVTLRCSSQSGHNTVSWYQQALGQGPQFIFQYYREEENGRGNFPPRFSGLQFPNYSSELNVNALELDDSALYLCASSLKGLNEQYFGPGTRLTVT.

This chain uses TRBV27 with TRBJ2-1, with 12 bases that match TRBD2. The CDR3 loop spans 16 amino acids. Germline loops: CDR1 MNHEY, CDR2 SMNVEV (reference sequence). The V and J ends lost 6 bases and 4 bases, in that order; junction bases with no gene match: 7. CDR3 in amino acids: CASRRTSGTDYNEQFF. CDR3 in DNA: TGTGCCAGCAGGAGGACTAGCGGGACAGATTACAATGAGCAGTTCTTC.

This rearrangement joins TRBV5-1 to TRBJ2-2, with 9 bases that match TRBD2. The CDR3 runs 14 residues. Germline trimming cut 9 bases from V and 2 bases from J; bases unmatched to any gene: 5. CDR1 and CDR2 (germline): SGHRS, YFSETQ. CDR3 DNA: TGCGCCACCAAGCGGGAGGCAAACACCGGGGAGCTGTTTTTT. Its protein product is CATKREANTGELFF.

J is TRBJ2-1 and V is TRBV13; 9 nucleotides align to TRBD1. Trimming at V came to 7 bases and at J to 8 bases, leaving 12 bases not matched to a gene. The CDR3 is 15 residues long. Per the germline V gene, CDR1 is PRHDT and CDR2 is FYEKMQ (reference sequence). CDR3 sequence: CASKMALTGGDEQFF. The CDR3 nucleotides read TGTGCCAGCAAAATGGCTCTAACAGGGGGCGATGAGCAGTTCTTC.

The rearrangement uses TRBV5-5 and TRBJ2-1; D is possibly TRBD2 (6 bases). Germline V gives CDR1 SGHKS, CDR2 YYEKEE (reference sequence). The CDR3 consists of 16 residues. V was cut by 0 bases and J by 5 bases, with 15 bases left in between. The CDR3 DNA sequence: TGTGCCAGCAGCTTGGTCGGGACTGCCCTCGACAATGAGCAGTTCTTC. Translation: CASSLVGTALDNEQFF.

The CDR3 bases are TGTGCCAGCAGCCCCAAGGACAGGGTGGCGGATGAGCAGTTCTTC. Translation: CASSPKDRVADEQFF. V and J are TRBV27 and TRBJ2-1; 8 bases map to TRBD1. Germline values: CDR1 MNHEY, CDR2 SMNVEV (reference sequence). Trimming cost V 6 bases and J 8 bases; bases outside gene matches: 12. The CDR3 has 15 residues.

V and J are TRBV5-1 and TRBJ2-7, with TRBD2 matching 10 bases. The CDR3 extends over 15 amino acids. CDR1 is SGHRS and CDR2 is YFSETQ in the germline V gene. V dropped 0 bases and J dropped 3; count of bases not matched to a gene: 3. The CDR3 reads CASSLAPSGSYEQYF. The CDR3 bases are TGCGCCAGCAGCTTGGCCCCTAGCGGGAGCTACGAGCAGTACTTC.